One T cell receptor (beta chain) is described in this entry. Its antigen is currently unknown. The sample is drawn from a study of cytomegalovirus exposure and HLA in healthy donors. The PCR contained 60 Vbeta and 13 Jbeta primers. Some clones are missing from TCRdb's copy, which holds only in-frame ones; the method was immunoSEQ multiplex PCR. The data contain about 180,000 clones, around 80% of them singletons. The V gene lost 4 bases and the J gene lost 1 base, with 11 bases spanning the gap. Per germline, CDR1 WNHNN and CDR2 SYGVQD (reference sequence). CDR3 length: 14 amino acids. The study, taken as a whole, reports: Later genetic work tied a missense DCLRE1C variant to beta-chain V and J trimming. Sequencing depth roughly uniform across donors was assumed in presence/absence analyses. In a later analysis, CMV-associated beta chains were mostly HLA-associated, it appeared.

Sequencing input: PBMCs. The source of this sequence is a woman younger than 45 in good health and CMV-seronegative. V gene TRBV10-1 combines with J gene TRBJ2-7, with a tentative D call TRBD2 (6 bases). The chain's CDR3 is CASSVGGASYEQYF. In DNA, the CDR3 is TGCGCCAGCAGTGTAGGAGGGGCGTCCTACGAGCAGTACTTC.